This passage covers 32 T cell receptor beta chains from one sample sequenced in a study of blood T cell repertoires in COVID-19. Generated by immunoSEQ multiplex PCR, the TCRdb table keeps only in-frame clones and is missing some. Among hundreds of thousands of clones listed, roughly 76% were seen once. Material for sequencing was peripheral blood. These receptors all come from a woman of 80 years or more with COVID-19, enrolled during active disease.

The chain is built from TRBV4-1 and TRBJ2-7; D is possibly TRBD1 (5 bases). Trimming removed 3 bases at V and 0 bases at J, with 6 bases between. The CDR3 totals 13 residues. The germline gives CDR1 MGHRA, CDR2 YSYEKL. CDR3 nucleotides: TGCGCCAGCAGCCATGGGGCCTCCTACGAGCAGTACTTC. This translates into CASSHGASYEQYF.

CDR3 nucleotides: TGTGCCAGTAGCCAGGGACAGGGGGATCAGCCCCAGCATTTT. Its protein product is CASSQGQGDQPQHF. The chain has TRBV19 and TRBJ1-5; 11 positions agree with TRBD1. The germline gives CDR1 LNHDA, CDR2 SQIVND (reference sequence). Trimming at V came to 6 bases and at J to 5 bases, leaving 3 bases not matched to a gene. This CDR3 region has 14 residues.

This sequence joins TRBV7-8 and TRBJ2-7, with TRBD2 matching 7 bases. CDR1 and CDR2 (germline): SGHVS, FQNEAQ. The ends lost 2 bases at V and 3 bases at J; junction bases unmatched: 7. This CDR3 is built from 15 residues. The CDR3 DNA reads as TGTGCCAGCAGCTTATTGGGGCGGGAGTTCTACGAGCAGTACTTC. This translates into CASSLLGREFYEQYF.

The chain couples TRBV29-1 to TRBJ1-1, with D perhaps matching TRBD1 (6 bases). The CDR3 loop spans 14 amino acids. Trimming shortened V by 3 bases and J by 5 bases, and 16 bases separated the two germline ends. Germline-derived CDR1 and CDR2 are SQVTM and ANQGSEA. The CDR3 here is CSVDRGASRTEAFF. The CDR3 nucleotides read TGCAGCGTTGATCGGGGGGCATCGCGAACTGAAGCTTTCTTT.

The chain carries TRBV7-2 and TRBJ1-1; TRBD1 is a possible D gene (6 bases). Between the trimmed V and J ends, which lost 3 bases and 7 bases, there was a span of 15 bases. This CDR3 contains 14 residues. Germline loops: CDR1 SGHTA, CDR2 FQGNSA. CDR3 bases: TGTGCCAGCAGCTTTCGAGGTGGGACACATGAAGCTTTCTTT. Protein: CASSFRGGTHEAFF. The full variable domain, its missing parts supplied by reference TRBV7-2 and TRBJ1-1, is GAGVSQSPSNKVTEKGKDVELRCDPISGHTALYWYRQSLGQGLEFLIYFQGNSAPDKSGLPSDRFSAERTGGSVSTLTIQRTQQEDSAVYLCASSFRGGTHEAFFGQGTRLTVV.

To note about this clone: Other DNA sequences within the sample encode an identical CDR3. The chain recombines TRBV12-3 or TRBV12-4 with TRBJ1-5; tentatively, D is TRBD1 (5 bases). The V end lost 2 bases, the J end lost 7 bases, and 6 bases lay between the germline ends. The CDR3 runs to 12 residues. DNA of the CDR3: TGTGCCAGCAGTTTAAGGGGACAGCCCCAGCATTTT. Translation: CASSLRGQPQHF.

CDR3 nucleotides: TGTGCCAGCAGCTCCCAGAGCACAGATACGCAGTATTTT. It codes for CASSSQSTDTQYF. The genes are TRBV7-2 and TRBJ2-3; no definite D call. Trimming took off 4 bases at V and 0 bases at J, with 5 bases between the two ends. Germline CDR1 SGHTA, CDR2 FQGNSA. The CDR3 has 13 residues.

This clone was seen only once. This sequence joins TRBV19 and TRBJ1-1; D possibly corresponds to TRBD1 (5 bases). V was cut by 1 base and J by 4 bases, with 13 bases left in between. This CDR3 has 15 amino acids. Germline V gene lookup returns CDR1 LNHDA and CDR2 SQIVND (reference sequence). The CDR3 nucleotides are TGTGCCAGTAGTATAGTAGGTGTCGGGGGCACTGAAGCTTTCTTT. Protein sequence: CASSIVGVGGTEAFF.

This chain connects TRBV7-9 to TRBJ2-7; TRBD1 matches 8 bases. In germline, CDR1 is SEHNR, CDR2 FQNEAQ (reference sequence). Unmatched junction bases numbered 2, after V lost 1 base and J lost 3 bases. The CDR3 totals 14 residues. For the CDR3, the DNA is TGTGCCAGCAGCTTAGGACAGGGGCACTACGAGCAGTACTTC. This sequence encodes CASSLGQGHYEQYF.

The chain recombines TRBV7-2 with TRBJ2-7, with D tentatively TRBD2 (5 bases). Germline loops: CDR1 SGHTA, CDR2 FQGNSA. The CDR3 spans 16 residues. V dropped 0 bases and J dropped 6 bases, with 18 bases sitting between them. The CDR3, as DNA: TGTGCCAGCAGCTTAGCGCGAGGGCAAGGTGGAGGCGAGCAGTACTTC. This sequence encodes CASSLARGQGGGEQYF. Variable domain in full (rest from reference TRBV7-2 and TRBJ2-7): GAGVSQSPSNKVTEKGKDVELRCDPISGHTALYWYRQSLGQGLEFLIYFQGNSAPDKSGLPSDRFSAERTGGSVSTLTIQRTQQEDSAVYLCASSLARGQGGGEQYFGPGTRLTVT.

V gene TRBV18 combines with J gene TRBJ2-7; a possible D gene is TRBD2 (6 bases). The V end was cut by 3 bases, the J end by 2 bases, with 14 bases between. The germline V gene encodes CDR1 KGHSH and CDR2 LQKENI. The CDR3 length is 15 residues. CDR3 loop: CASSPRDSRAYEQYF. The CDR3 DNA is TGTGCCAGCTCACCCCGGGACTCAAGGGCCTACGAGCAGTACTTC.

The chain has TRBV9 and TRBJ1-2; 8 nucleotides match TRBD1. The V segment lost 3 bases and the J segment 7 bases; nucleotides outside the gene matches: 8. The CDR3 has 14 amino acids. Germline lookup yields CDR1 SGDLS and CDR2 YYNGEE. The CDR3 DNA sequence: TGTGCCAGCAGCGCCCCGGGACAGGTAGTTGGCTACACCTTC. Translating gives CASSAPGQVVGYTF.

This clone has only a few counts. Other nucleotide sequences from this sample produce the same CDR3. V gene TRBV3-1 (or the pseudogene TRBV3-2) combines with J gene TRBJ2-7, with TRBD1 as a possible D gene (5 bases). This CDR3 comprises 12 residues. Germline-derived CDR1 and CDR2 are LGHDT and YNNKEL (reference sequence). The V gene lost 8 bases and the J gene lost 2 bases, with 10 bases spanning the gap. The CDR3 reads CASSRETYEQYF. CDR3 nucleotide sequence: TGTGCCAGCTCCAGGGAAACCTACGAGCAGTACTTC.

The chain carries TRBV30 and TRBJ2-4, with D perhaps matching TRBD2 (5 bases). This CDR3 region has 13 residues. The V end was cut by 2 bases, the J end by 5 bases, with 10 bases between. Germline CDR1 reads GTSNPN; CDR2 reads SVGIG (reference sequence). CDR3 DNA sequence: TGTGCCTGGAGTCGGGGTAGCGAAAACATTCAGTACTTC. It is translated as CAWSRGSENIQYF.

This chain uses TRBV5-4 with TRBJ1-2; 7 nucleotides align to TRBD1. The V and J ends lost 0 bases and 8 bases, in that order; junction bases with no gene match: 7. The CDR3 has 14 amino acids. Germline V gene lookup returns CDR1 SGHNT and CDR2 YYREEE (reference sequence). The CDR3 bases are TGTGCCAGCAGCTTGGCCCTGACAGGGTTGGGCTACACCTTC. Its translation is CASSLALTGLGYTF.

For the CDR3, the DNA is TGTGCCAGTAGGATATATGAGTCGTGGGAGCAGTACTTC. It encodes CASRIYESWEQYF. The chain links TRBV19 to TRBJ2-7; unclear D gene. Looked up from germline, CDR1 is LNHDA and CDR2 is SQIVND (reference sequence). This CDR3 has 13 amino acids. The V and J ends lost 6 bases and 7 bases respectively, with 16 bases between them.

The chain employs TRBV12-3 or TRBV12-4 and TRBJ1-5; D is undetermined. CDR3 length: 12 residues. V was clipped by 5 bases and J by 8 bases, with 10 bases between them. The CDR3, as DNA: TGTGCCAGCAGTCCCGAAAGAGAGCCCCAGCATTTT. Amino acids: CASSPEREPQHF.

Here the CDR3 DNA reads TGTGCCAGCAGCTCTAAAGCCCAGGCCTCCTATGGCTACACCTTC. Protein: CASSSKAQASYGYTF. V and J are TRBV5-5 and TRBJ1-2; D not certain. With 3 bases removed from V and 4 bases from J, the gap between germline ends came to 16 bases. Germline lookup yields CDR1 SGHKS and CDR2 YYEKEE (reference sequence). This CDR3 contains 15 residues.

The chain is built from TRBV5-1 and TRBJ2-5; the match to TRBD2 covers 15 bases. Germline V gives CDR1 SGHRS, CDR2 YFSETQ. The ends lost 4 bases at V and 2 bases at J; junction bases unmatched: 6. CDR3 length equals 17 residues. CDR3 residues: CASSRTSGRAPQETQYF. DNA of the CDR3: TGCGCCAGCAGCCGGACTAGCGGGAGGGCCCCTCAAGAGACCCAGTACTTC.

This clone was counted a few times. V and J are TRBV2 and TRBJ1-5; D possibly corresponds to TRBD1 (6 bases). CDR1 SNHLY and CDR2 FYNNEI come from the germline V gene. Deletions cut 5 bases from V and 5 bases from J, with 7 bases between. The CDR3 has 12 amino acids. CDR3: CASSKGDQPQHF. Written as DNA, the CDR3 is TGTGCCAGCAGTAAGGGGGATCAGCCCCAGCATTTT.

The rearrangement joins TRBV19 to TRBJ2-1; 10 bases map to TRBD2. After removal of 4 bases from V and 0 bases from J, the junction contained 9 bases not matched to a gene. The CDR3 is made up of 18 amino acids. Looked up from germline, CDR1 is LNHDA and CDR2 is SQIVND (reference sequence). CDR3: CASSRGVTSGASYNEQFF. The CDR3 DNA sequence: TGTGCCAGTAGTAGAGGGGTCACTAGCGGGGCCTCCTACAATGAGCAGTTCTTC. Together with reference TRBV19 and TRBJ2-1, the CDR3 gives the full variable domain: DGGITQSPKYLFRKEGQNVTLSCEQNLNHDAMYWYRQDPGQGLRLIYYSQIVNDFQKGDIAEGYSVSREKKESFPLTVTSAQKNPTAFYLCASSRGVTSGASYNEQFFGPGTRLTVL.

CDR3 nucleotides: TGTGCCTCACAGGCGGACAGCAACACCGGGGAGCTGTTTTTT. It yields the protein CASQADSNTGELFF. The chain has TRBV2 and TRBJ2-2; a possible D gene is TRBD1 (6 bases). CDR3 length: 14 amino acids. The germline V gene has CDR1 SNHLY and CDR2 FYNNEI. V gave up 11 bases and J gave up 2 bases, with 15 bases separating them.

This clone was detected only once. V is TRBV19 and J is TRBJ1-1, with D perhaps matching TRBD1 (5 bases). The CDR3 has 19 residues. V lost 5 bases and J lost 1, with 26 bases in between. The V gene's germline CDR1 is LNHDA and CDR2 SQIVND (reference sequence). The CDR3, as DNA: TGTGCCAGTAGTGTCCCTTACCCTCTCACGGGACTTTGGAACACTGAAGCTTTCTTT. It encodes CASSVPYPLTGLWNTEAFF.

This chain uses TRBV21-1 with TRBJ2-2; TRBD2 was called by the table and not checked on the DNA. TRBV21-1 is deemed a pseudogene. There are 17 residues in the CDR3. In DNA form, the CDR3 reads TGTGCCAGCAGCCCTACGGGGTGGCCCCTGAACACCGGGGAGCTGTTTTTT. This codes for CASSPTGWPLNTGELFF.

V usage is TRBV15 and J usage is TRBJ2-1; D possibly corresponds to TRBD2 (7 bases). There are 16 residues in the CDR3. V was shortened by 1 base and J by 6 bases, with 16 bases between the two germline ends. The germline CDR1 and CDR2 sequences are LNHNV and YYDKDF (reference sequence). CDR3 coding DNA: TGTGCCACCAGCAGAGGAGGCGGGAGAGGGGGCAATGAGCAGTTCTTC. This codes for CATSRGGGRGGNEQFF.

This clone was seen a single time. Here the CDR3 reads CASSPPGRGETQYF. The CDR3, as DNA: TGTGCCAGCTCACCACCGGGCAGGGGAGAGACCCAGTACTTC. The chain combines TRBV18 with TRBJ2-5; tentative D call: TRBD1 (6 bases). Germline V lookup: CDR1 KGHSH, CDR2 LQKENI. V dropped 0 bases and J dropped 4 bases, with 9 bases sitting between them. The CDR3 totals 14 residues.

This chain links TRBV6-5 with TRBJ2-7, with D possibly TRBD2 on 5 matching bases. CDR3 size: 13 residues. Trimming removed 6 bases from V and 6 bases from J, with 15 bases in between. Looked up from germline, CDR1 is MNHEY and CDR2 is SVGAGI. CDR3 nucleotides: TGTGCCAGCAGGCTCCAACGCGGGTCCGAGCAGTACTTC. Translation: CASRLQRGSEQYF.

The chain couples TRBV18 to TRBJ2-2, with TRBD1 matching over 7 bases. J gave up 5 bases and V 3 bases, and 6 bases lay outside the gene matches. CDR1 is KGHSH, CDR2 LQKENI, per germline. CDR3 length: 15 residues. In nucleotides, the CDR3 is TGTGCCAGCTCACCCGGACAGGCCTCAACCGGGGAGCTGTTTTTT. Protein sequence: CASSPGQASTGELFF.

This clone was found a few times. The gene calls are TRBV5-6 and TRBJ1-6; a possible D gene is TRBD1 (5 bases). The CDR3 is 16 amino acids. Germline CDR1 is SGHDT and CDR2 is YYEEEE. V lost 1 base and J 8 bases, leaving 16 bases between the germline ends. The CDR3 reads CASSLKTPRGDSPLHF. CDR3 coding DNA: TGTGCCAGCAGCTTGAAGACCCCTCGGGGGGATTCACCCCTCCACTTT.

The chain employs TRBV29-1 and TRBJ1-5; the D is unclear. Deletions cut 4 bases from V and 3 bases from J, with 13 bases between. The germline V gene has CDR1 SQVTM and CDR2 ANQGSEA. CDR3 size: 14 residues. The chain's CDR3 is CSVAEVASNQPQHF. The CDR3 DNA sequence: TGCAGCGTTGCTGAGGTGGCATCCAATCAGCCCCAGCATTTT.

Worth noting for this clone: The identical CDR3 is also encoded by other nucleotide sequences in the sample. The chain couples TRBV18 to TRBJ2-5; D uncertain. Between the trimmed V and J ends, which lost 3 bases and 5 bases, there was a span of 10 bases. In germline, CDR1 is KGHSH, CDR2 LQKENI. The CDR3 runs to 13 residues. The CDR3 nucleotides read TGTGCCAGCTCACCCCCCTCCCGGGAGACCCAGTACTTC. This translates into CASSPPSRETQYF.

This chain uses TRBV4-3 with TRBJ2-2, with 8 bases matching TRBD2. Germline V gene data show CDR1 as LGHNA and CDR2 as YSLEER. The CDR3 consists of 15 residues. V was clipped by 5 bases and J by 7 bases; unmatched bases: 9. DNA of the CDR3: TGCGCCAGCAGCGAAGGAACTAGCGGTCGCGGGGAGCTGTTTTTT. It specifies CASSEGTSGRGELFF.